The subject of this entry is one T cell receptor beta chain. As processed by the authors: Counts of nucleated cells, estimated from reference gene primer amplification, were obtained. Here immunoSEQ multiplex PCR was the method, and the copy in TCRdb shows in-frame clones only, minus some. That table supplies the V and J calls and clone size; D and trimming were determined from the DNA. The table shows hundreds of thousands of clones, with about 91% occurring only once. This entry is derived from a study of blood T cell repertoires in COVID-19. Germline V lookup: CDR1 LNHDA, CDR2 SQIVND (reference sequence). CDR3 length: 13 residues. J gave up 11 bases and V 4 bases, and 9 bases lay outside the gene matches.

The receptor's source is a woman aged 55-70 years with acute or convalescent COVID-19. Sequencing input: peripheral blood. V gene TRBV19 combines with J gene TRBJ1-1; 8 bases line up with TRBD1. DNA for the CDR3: TGTGCCAGTAGTAAGGACAGGGTCCTGGAGGCTTTCTTT. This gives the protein CASSKDRVLEAFF.